A single sample is the source of the 20 T cell receptor beta chains below, sequenced in a study of blood T cell repertoires in COVID-19. The method was immunoSEQ multiplex PCR; TCRdb's version includes in-frame clones alone and lacks a portion of them. This table has 100,000 to 150,000 clones, 80% to 85% appearing once. The source material was peripheral blood. These TCRs come from a woman aged 45-65 years with acute or convalescent COVID-19.

The chain is built from TRBV5-1 and TRBJ2-7; the match to TRBD1 covers 9 bases. With V trimmed by 3 bases and J by 1 base, 8 bases remained unmatched. The CDR3 is made up of 16 amino acids. CDR1 is SGHRS and CDR2 is YFSETQ in the germline V gene. The CDR3 coding sequence is TGCGCCAGCAGCTCTTTTCCCGGGACAGGGTCCTACGAGCAGTACTTC. The encoded protein is CASSSFPGTGSYEQYF.

V and J are TRBV18 and TRBJ1-2, with 9 bases lining up with TRBD1. The V and J ends lost 5 bases and 4 bases, in that order; junction bases with no gene match: 8. The CDR3 is 15 residues long. In germline, CDR1 is KGHSH, CDR2 LQKENI. As DNA, the CDR3 is TGTGCCAGCTCAGCGAACCGGGACAGGGCCTATGGCTACACCTTC. Translated, it gives CASSANRDRAYGYTF.

CDR3 loop: CASSPPTGIEKLFF. In nucleotides, the CDR3 is TGTGCCAGCTCACCACCGACAGGGATTGAAAAACTGTTTTTT. The chain employs TRBV18 and TRBJ1-4, with TRBD1 matching 7 bases. V lost 0 bases and J lost 7; bases outside the gene matches: 2. The V gene's germline CDR1 is KGHSH and CDR2 LQKENI. This CDR3 is built from 14 residues.

V is TRBV30 and J is TRBJ1-1; D may be TRBD1 (5 bases). The CDR3 runs 11 residues. Germline CDR1 reads GTSNPN; CDR2 reads SVGIG (reference sequence). V was cut by 8 bases and J by 4 bases, with 11 bases left in between. Written as DNA, the CDR3 is TGTGCCACGGGGGGGGTCACTGAAGCTTTCTTT. This sequence encodes CATGGVTEAFF.

This chain uses TRBV7-6 with TRBJ1-2; D is possibly TRBD1 (5 bases). Germline CDR1 reads SGHVS; CDR2 reads FNYEAQ. Deletions cut 8 bases from V and 3 bases from J, with 10 bases between. This CDR3 comprises 12 residues. CDR3 residues: CASGGGYYGYTF. CDR3 sequence (DNA): TGTGCCAGCGGGGGAGGGTACTATGGCTACACCTTC. Full variable domain (rest looked up from reference TRBV7-6 and TRBJ1-2): GAGVSQSPRYKVTKRGQDVALRCDPISGHVSLYWYRQALGQGPEFLTYFNYEAQQDKSGLPNDRFSAERPEGSISTLTIQRTEQRDSAMYRCASGGGYYGYTFGSGTRLTVV.

This clone has only one observation. This chain links TRBV7-3 with TRBJ2-2; 7 bases map to TRBD2. J gave up 7 bases and V 5 bases, and 7 bases lay outside the gene matches. Germline V gene lookup returns CDR1 SGHTA and CDR2 FQGTGA. The length of the CDR3 is 14 residues. CDR3 protein: CASSPGLGSGELFF. DNA of the CDR3: TGTGCCAGCAGCCCCGGACTAGGTAGCGGGGAGCTGTTTTTT.

The chain joins TRBV12-3 or TRBV12-4 to TRBJ2-7; 10 positions match TRBD2. With V trimmed by 6 bases and J by 5 bases, 4 bases remained unmatched. This CDR3 region has 13 residues. CDR3 sequence (DNA): TGTGCCAGCAGGGCTAGCGGGAGCCACGAGCAGTACTTC. Translating gives CASRASGSHEQYF.

V is TRBV19 and J is TRBJ2-5, with TRBD1 identical over 10 bases. V lost 11 bases and J lost 5; bases outside the gene matches: 8. The V gene's germline CDR1 is LNHDA and CDR2 SQIVND (reference sequence). This CDR3 region has 13 residues. The CDR3 reads CASRDRGSETQYF. As DNA, the CDR3 is TGTGCCTCCCGGGACAGGGGAAGCGAGACCCAGTACTTC.

The gene calls are TRBV6-5 and TRBJ2-7, with TRBD2 matching 8 bases. CDR3 length: 16 residues. V shed 4 bases and J 7 bases; nucleotides not matched to a gene: 15. CDR1 and CDR2 (germline): MNHEY, SVGAGI. The CDR3 DNA reads TGTGCCAGCAGTTCCCCAAAAGCGGGAGAGGCTAAAGAGCAGTACTTC. As protein: CASSSPKAGEAKEQYF.

This clone was observed a few times. The chain carries TRBV4-1 and TRBJ2-7; 8 nucleotides line up with TRBD2. CDR1 and CDR2 from the germline V gene are MGHRA and YSYEKL. Losses at the gene ends were 1 base for V and 2 bases for J; bases not matched to a gene: 16. The CDR3 spans 19 residues. CDR3 sequence: CASSQVGGRRREAPYEQYF. The CDR3 DNA reads as TGCGCCAGCAGCCAAGTAGGGGGACGAAGGCGGGAGGCACCCTACGAGCAGTACTTC.

V usage is TRBV7-9 and J usage is TRBJ1-2; no firm D call. CDR3 size: 14 residues. CDR1 is SEHNR, CDR2 FQNEAQ, per germline (reference sequence). The V end lost 3 bases, the J end lost 4 bases, and 12 bases lay between the germline ends. CDR3 loop: CASSFGEGFYGYTF. The CDR3 region has the DNA TGTGCCAGCAGCTTTGGCGAGGGATTCTATGGCTACACCTTC.

The CDR3 sequence is CASSSTGEEAFF. CDR3 in DNA: TGTGCCAGCAGCTCGACAGGGGAGGAAGCTTTCTTT. The chain joins TRBV11-2 to TRBJ1-1, with TRBD1 matching 8 bases. CDR3 length: 12 amino acids. V lost 4 bases, J lost 8 bases, and 3 bases stayed unmatched. Germline-derived CDR1 and CDR2 are SGHAT and FQNNGV. The variable domain in full, completed from reference TRBV11-2 and TRBJ1-1, reads EAGVAQSPRYKIIEKRQSVAFWCNPISGHATLYWYQQILGQGPKLLIQFQNNGVVDDSQLPKDRFSAERLKGVDSTLKIQPAKLEDSAVYLCASSSTGEEAFFGQGTRLTVV.

The chain employs TRBV7-8 and TRBJ1-2; the D gene is possibly TRBD1 (6 bases). The CDR3 has 17 amino acids. Deletions cut 3 bases from V and 4 bases from J, with 21 bases between. The germline V gene encodes CDR1 SGHVS and CDR2 FQNEAQ. The CDR3 DNA is TGTGCCAGCAGCTTCAGCCCGACAGGCCCTCTTAGCTATGGCTACACCTTC. This encodes CASSFSPTGPLSYGYTF. Combining the CDR3 with reference TRBV7-8 and TRBJ1-2 gives the whole variable domain GAGVSQSPRYKVAKRGQDVALRCDPISGHVSLFWYQQALGQGPEFLTYFQNEAQLDKSGLPSDRFFAERPEGSVSTLKIQRTQQEDSAVYLCASSFSPTGPLSYGYTFGSGTRLTVV.

About this clone: Other DNA sequences of this sample code for an identical CDR3. The V and J genes are TRBV14 and TRBJ2-1; no definite D call. Germline V gives CDR1 SGHDN, CDR2 FVKESK. The length of the CDR3 is 12 residues. Trimming pared 4 bases from V and 3 bases from J, leaving 4 bases between. CDR3 nucleotide sequence: TGTGCCAGCAGCCTTTACTACAATGAGCAGTTCTTC. Protein product: CASSLYYNEQFF.

The J gene is TRBJ2-3, the V gene TRBV7-6; 7 positions agree with TRBD1. Germline V gives CDR1 SGHVS, CDR2 FNYEAQ. The CDR3 has 15 amino acids. The junction had 9 bases not matched to a gene; V was cut back by 3 bases and J by 6 bases. CDR3 amino acids: CASSFNPGQKDTQYF. The CDR3 DNA reads TGTGCCAGCAGCTTCAATCCGGGACAGAAGGATACGCAGTATTTT.

V gene TRBV15 combines with J gene TRBJ2-1; 11 positions agree with TRBD2. The CDR3 has 17 amino acids. Germline loops: CDR1 LNHNV, CDR2 YYDKDF (reference sequence). J lost 3 bases, V lost 3 bases, and 7 bases had no gene match. The CDR3 loop reads CATSSQSLAGGYNEQFF. DNA for the CDR3: TGTGCCACCAGCAGCCAGTCCCTAGCGGGGGGCTACAATGAGCAGTTCTTC.

V gene TRBV9 combines with J gene TRBJ1-1; D may be TRBD1 (6 bases). The length of the CDR3 is 13 residues. Germline CDR1 reads SGDLS; CDR2 reads YYNGEE. V was clipped by 2 bases and J by 7 bases, with 12 bases between them. CDR3 nucleotides: TGTGCCAGCAGCGTGGCCCAGGGGTATGAAGCTTTCTTT. Its protein is CASSVAQGYEAFF.

Details on this clone: A read error may produce the germline difference seen at one junction end. This chain connects TRBV7-8 to TRBJ1-1, with 9 bases aligning to TRBD1. Germline V gene data show CDR1 as SGHVS and CDR2 as FQNEAQ. The CDR3 is 12 amino acids. The CDR3 DNA sequence: TGTGCCAGCAGCCATTACAGGGGGCCGCGCCACTTT. Residues: CASSHYRGPRHF.

The chain couples TRBV28 to TRBJ2-7, with D perhaps TRBD1 (6 bases). Germline V CDR1 and CDR2: MDHEN, SYDVKM. Trimming removed 6 bases at V and 5 bases at J, with 11 bases between. The CDR3 is made up of 12 amino acids. The CDR3 sequence: CASSPRQDEQYF. CDR3 sequence (DNA): TGTGCCAGCAGCCCCCGACAGGACGAGCAGTACTTC.

The rearrangement uses TRBV5-1 and TRBJ2-7; 8 bases agree with TRBD2. The CDR3 is 15 amino acids. Germline V gene data show CDR1 as SGHRS and CDR2 as YFSETQ. J was trimmed by 2 bases and V by 5 bases; bases with no gene match: 9. CDR3 loop: CASSDRTGGTYEQYF. CDR3 in DNA: TGCGCCAGCAGTGATCGCACGGGAGGGACCTACGAGCAGTACTTC.